This record concerns one T cell receptor beta chain sequence. This clone's antigen is unknown. No quality values exist for individual bases; no much larger clone is one base distant. V is cut by 0 bases and J by 4 bases, and the space between the germline ends is 10 bases. Per the germline V gene, MNHEY is the CDR1 and SVGAGI is the CDR2. The CDR3 numbers 15 residues from cysteine through phenylalanine. Only CDR3 DNA remains: 45 bases, in frame from the first base. The data were obtained in a study of Ad26.COV2.S vaccination and SARS-CoV-2 variants (dated by TCRdb to the early 2020s). Turning to the overall study: Vaccine-arm donors came from COV1001, a multicentre, randomized, double-blind, placebo-controlled phase I-IIa trial of Ad26.COV2.S in healthy adults. Trial participants were randomized into five groups of five: low-dose or high-dose Ad26.COV2.S given once or twice, or placebo on both occasions. Throughout the experiments and outcome assessment, investigators stayed blinded to trial group allocation. Dosing of Ad26.COV2.S was intramuscular, at either 5x10^10 or 1x10^11 viral particles, delivered as one shot or as two shots spaced 56 days apart. The specificity and breadth of SARS-CoV-2-reactive T cell receptors after Ad26.COV2.S vaccination were assessed by TCRbeta repertoire sequencing. The TCR-sequenced set comprised about 32 samples: around 20 Ad26.COV2.S vaccine recipients, 5 placebo recipients and 8 SARS-CoV-2 convalescent individuals.

The immunoSEQ Assay was the method used to sequence TCRbeta CDR3 regions. After extraction, genomic DNA underwent amplification by bias-controlled multiplex PCR, followed by high-throughput sequencing. The authors' analysis ran thus. To quantify the absolute abundance of every unique TCRbeta CDR3 region, sequences were collapsed and filtered. T cell fraction was estimated by normalizing TCRbeta template counts to usable DNA, which was measured by amplifying reference genes present in all nucleated cells. Repertoire TCRs were annotated as SARS-CoV-2-specific by exact matching of V gene, CDR3 amino acid sequence and J gene to a known reactive TCR set. The reference SARS-CoV-2 TCR set came from MIRA and was filtered for enrichment in COVID-19-positive ImmuneCODE repertoires, removing public or cross-reactive TCRs. Drawing on the MIRA antigens, annotated TCRs were analysed further at the level of specific ORF or position within ORF. Breadth was defined as annotated unique rearrangements over total unique productive rearrangements; depth was the summed frequency of those rearrangements. Two-sided Wilcoxon rank-sum tests were applied when comparing TCR breadth between groups. The source is immuneACCESS, and TCRdb retained only in-frame sequences with V and J called. Part of the clones is not carried over; for the studies checked, unresolved V genes explain less than half of this, and the remainder is unexplained. That table gives V, J and clone size, and the DNA gave D and trimming. In all, the sample holds about 400,000 clones, and 75% to 90% of those were seen once. The top ten clonotypes cover 3.5% of the sample.

Results the study describes overall, beyond this receptor: Vaccine and placebo recipients had comparable non-spike TCR breadth, which fits with the vaccine containing only spike. According to the authors, total T cell responses may have been underestimated by the TCR breadth and depth analyses. Substantial breadth of spike-specific CD8+ and CD4+ T cell responses was reported after vaccination. Comparing responses between vaccine doses or regimens was not something the study was powered to do. Ad26.COV2.S recipients had higher spike-specific TCR breadth than placebo recipients (P = 0.0014).

The intended sense of this specimen's treatment or condition label: around 19 received Ad26.COV2.S at low or high dose, single or two shots; about 5 received placebo; per-sample allocation not given. For vaccine and placebo recipients, repertoires were sequenced using samples collected on day 63 after the first injection. Cohort 1b enrolled about two dozen adults aged 18-55 years at a single site in Boston, USA, between 29 July and 7 August 2020. Ad26.COV2.S consisted of a replication-incompetent adenovirus type 26 vector by which a prefusion-stabilized SARS-CoV-2 spike protein from the original Wuhan strain was expressed.

Recombination linked TRBV6-5 to TRBJ2-1; a weak D assignment points to TRBD2 (5 bases agree). The TCR originated in a person between 18 and 65 years old who received the Ad26.COV2.S COVID-19 vaccine or a placebo. Specimen: peripheral blood, collected in a trial of Ad26.COV2.S vaccine versus placebo. The CDR3 is CASSYSTSGYNEQFF. In nucleotides, the sequence is TGTGCCAGCAGTTACTCGACGAGCGGTTACAATGAGCAGTTCTTC.